Below, one TCR beta chain is given with its context. TCRdb keeps only in-frame clones here, not all; method: immunoSEQ multiplex PCR. The sample has about 60,000 clones, about 88% seen once; the top ten hold around 3.9%. The data are from a study of blood T cell repertoires in COVID-19. Study overall: Samples representing acute and convalescent COVID-19 were sourced from the United States, Italy and Spain. Sources were T cells, B-cell-depleted T cells, or PBMCs; the material itself was cDNA or gDNA.

The V end was cut by 7 bases, the J end by 5 bases, with 11 bases between. This CDR3 has 11 residues. The germline V gene encodes CDR1 SQVTM and CDR2 ANQGSEA. This TCR was sampled from a man aged 70-80 years with acute or convalescent COVID-19. The specimen was peripheral blood. The chain recombines TRBV29-1 with TRBJ2-5; D ambiguous. CDR3 bases: TGCAGCGCTACATTTACGGAGACCCAGTACTTC. This gives the protein CSATFTETQYF.